These 28 T cell receptor beta chains originate from one sample sequenced in a study of blood T cell repertoires in COVID-19. Clones were sequenced by immunoSEQ multiplex PCR, and TCRdb holds only the in-frame ones, with some missing. Here the sample spans nearly 70,000 clones, 88% being singletons. The sample consisted of peripheral blood. The receptors derive from a woman aged 70-85 years with acute or convalescent COVID-19.

V gene TRBV2 combines with J gene TRBJ1-1; possible D gene TRBD1, 5 bases. Trimming removed 6 bases from V and 4 bases from J, with 12 bases in between. The germline gives CDR1 SNHLY, CDR2 FYNNEI. The CDR3 is 13 residues long. The CDR3 coding sequence is TGTGCCAGCAGCTACTCCAGGGTCACTGAAGCTTTCTTT. This translates into CASSYSRVTEAFF.

This rearrangement joins TRBV7-9 to TRBJ1-2; weak D call: TRBD1 (6 bases). This CDR3 is 14 amino acids long. The germline V gene encodes CDR1 SEHNR and CDR2 FQNEAQ (reference sequence). The V end was cut by 4 bases, the J end by 0 bases, with 9 bases between. The CDR3 DNA sequence: TGTGCCAGCAGCTACCGGACAGCTAACTATGGCTACACCTTC. It is translated as CASSYRTANYGYTF. Filled out from reference TRBV7-9 and TRBJ1-2, the complete variable domain reads DTGVSQNPRHKITKRGQNVTFRCDPISEHNRLYWYRQTLGQGPEFLTYFQNEAQLEKSRLLSDRFSAERPKGSFSTLEIQRTEQGDSAMYLCASSYRTANYGYTFGSGTRLTVV.

The chain uses TRBV5-4 and TRBJ1-3; 7 nucleotides agree with TRBD1. The CDR3 covers 16 residues. Germline CDR1 is SGHNT and CDR2 is YYREEE (reference sequence). V was clipped by 4 bases and J by 0 bases; unmatched bases: 7. DNA for the CDR3: TGTGCCAGCAGCCTCGACAGGGCCAGCTCTGGAAACACCATATATTTT. Translating it yields CASSLDRASSGNTIYF.

The CDR3 region is CASSLVWTAIHSNQPQHF. CDR3 DNA sequence: TGTGCCAGCAGCTTAGTCTGGACTGCGATCCATAGCAATCAGCCCCAGCATTTT. This chain connects TRBV7-2 to TRBJ1-5; D is ambiguous. Trimming removed 1 base at V and 0 bases at J, with 16 bases between. Germline CDR1 and CDR2: SGHTA and FQGNSA. The CDR3 runs to 18 residues.

The chain carries TRBV6-2 or TRBV6-3 and TRBJ2-5; weak D call: TRBD1 (5 bases). CDR1 and CDR2 from the germline V gene are MNHEY and SVGEGT. The CDR3 length is 14 residues. The V end was cut by 1 base, the J end by 3 bases, with 9 bases between. CDR3 in DNA: TGTGCCAGCAGTTACTGGGGCGGAGAAGAGACCCAGTACTTC. Its protein product is CASSYWGGEETQYF.

This clone was recorded a few times. The rearrangement uses TRBV4-1 and TRBJ1-2; D is possibly TRBD1 (6 bases). The germline V gene encodes CDR1 MGHRA and CDR2 YSYEKL. The CDR3 is 17 residues long. Trimming removed 1 base from V and 2 bases from J, with 17 bases in between. CDR3 coding DNA: TGCGCCAGCAGCCAAGCACAAGTCGACAGGCCGAACTATGGCTACACCTTC. It codes for CASSQAQVDRPNYGYTF.

Note on this clone: At one boundary the junction diverges from the germline segment, which might be a read error. The V and J genes are TRBV7-3 and TRBJ2-1; TRBD2 matches at 14 bases. The CDR3 totals 19 residues. Germline V gene lookup returns CDR1 SGHTA and CDR2 FQGTGA. The CDR3 DNA reads TGTGCCAGCACCTTAACCGGTCCGGGACTAGCGGGAGCAAATAATGAGCAGTTCTTC. Translating it yields CASTLTGPGLAGANNEQFF.

This chain links TRBV7-9 with TRBJ1-1; D unresolved. This CDR3 is 13 amino acids long. Germline loops: CDR1 SEHNR, CDR2 FQNEAQ (reference sequence). Trimming took 4 bases from V and 3 from J, leaving 9 bases between them. CDR3 in DNA: TGTGCCAGCAGCTCCGGGATTTACACTGAAGCTTTCTTT. Translating gives CASSSGIYTEAFF.

This clone has a single count. The chain employs TRBV3-1 (or the pseudogene TRBV3-2) and TRBJ1-2; 8 bases line up with TRBD1. Per the germline V gene, CDR1 is LGHDT and CDR2 is YNNKEL (reference sequence). The CDR3 consists of 15 residues. Losses at the gene ends were 3 bases for V and 0 bases for J; bases not matched to a gene: 3. The CDR3 loop is CASSHGQGTNYGYTF. DNA for the CDR3: TGTGCCAGCAGCCACGGACAGGGAACTAACTATGGCTACACCTTC.

The chain combines TRBV5-1 with TRBJ2-2, with D uncertain. CDR3 length: 14 amino acids. Trimming stripped 1 base from V and 0 bases from J, with 4 bases between. Per germline, CDR1 SGHRS and CDR2 YFSETQ. The CDR3 protein is CASSLQANTGELFF. CDR3 sequence (DNA): TGCGCCAGCAGCTTGCAGGCGAACACCGGGGAGCTGTTTTTT. Drawing the rest from reference TRBV5-1 and TRBJ2-2, the complete variable domain is KAGVTQTPRYLIKTRGQQVTLSCSPISGHRSVSWYQQTPGQGLQFLFEYFSETQRNKGNFPGRFSGRQFSNSRSEMNVSTLELGDSALYLCASSLQANTGELFFGEGSRLTVL.

The chain employs TRBV11-2 and TRBJ1-2; 9 bases map to TRBD1. Trimming took 4 bases from V and 6 from J; bases not matched to a gene: 6. The CDR3 spans 14 residues. CDR1 is SGHAT, CDR2 FQNNGV, per germline. This CDR3 is CASSSRDRGDGYTF. The CDR3 DNA sequence: TGTGCCAGCAGCTCGAGAGACAGGGGGGATGGCTACACCTTC. The full variable domain, rest sourced from reference TRBV11-2 and TRBJ1-2, is EAGVAQSPRYKIIEKRQSVAFWCNPISGHATLYWYQQILGQGPKLLIQFQNNGVVDDSQLPKDRFSAERLKGVDSTLKIQPAKLEDSAVYLCASSSRDRGDGYTFGSGTRLTVV.

The V and J genes are TRBV3-1 (or the pseudogene TRBV3-2) and TRBJ1-1, with 8 bases fitting TRBD1. The ends lost 0 bases at V and 6 bases at J; junction bases unmatched: 6. CDR1 and CDR2 (germline): LGHDT, YNNKEL (reference sequence). There are 15 residues in the CDR3. The CDR3 sequence: CASSQEGRGLAEAFF. Here the CDR3 DNA reads TGTGCCAGCAGCCAAGAGGGCAGGGGGCTTGCTGAAGCTTTCTTT.

The chain joins TRBV7-2 to TRBJ2-2; 10 bases agree with TRBD1. Trimming removed 6 bases from V and 7 bases from J; junction bases left unmatched: 2. The CDR3 loop spans 13 amino acids. Per the germline V gene, CDR1 is SGHTA and CDR2 is FQGNSA. CDR3 in amino acids: CASRTGGSGELFF. The CDR3 DNA reads as TGTGCCAGCAGGACAGGGGGCAGCGGGGAGCTGTTTTTT.

The rearrangement uses TRBV7-8 and TRBJ2-1; possible D gene TRBD2, 6 bases. The V gene lost 5 bases and the J gene lost 15 bases, with 20 bases spanning the gap. Germline-derived CDR1 and CDR2 are SGHVS and FQNEAQ. The CDR3 covers 13 residues. CDR3 nucleotide sequence: TGTGCCAGCAGCCTATCTCGTGAGGGGAGGACGTTCTTC. This translates into CASSLSREGRTFF.

The V call is TRBV28, the J call TRBJ1-5, with 10 bases aligning to TRBD1. V shed 3 bases, J shed 7 bases, and the junction held 6 bases outside the gene matches. CDR1 is MDHEN and CDR2 is SYDVKM in the germline V gene. This CDR3 contains 15 residues. In nucleotides, the CDR3 is TGTGCCAGCAGTTTCCTGACAGGGGGCGGACAGCCCCAGCATTTT. Its translation: CASSFLTGGGQPQHF.

V gene TRBV24-1 combines with J gene TRBJ1-5; D possibly corresponds to TRBD1 (6 bases). Per the germline V gene, CDR1 is KGHDR and CDR2 is SFDVKD. The ends were cut back, 6 bases at V and 5 bases at J, with 13 bases in the middle. The CDR3 runs to 14 residues. The CDR3 here is CATSTGQSHQPQHF. In DNA, the CDR3 is TGTGCCACCAGTACCGGACAGTCTCATCAGCCCCAGCATTTT.

This chain connects TRBV3-1 (or the pseudogene TRBV3-2) to TRBJ2-7; a weak D match, TRBD1 (5 bases). Germline lookup yields CDR1 LGHDT and CDR2 YNNKEL (reference sequence). The length of the CDR3 is 16 residues. V was clipped by 3 bases and J by 1 base, with 16 bases between them. CDR3 loop: CASSHLTATFSYEQYF. CDR3 nucleotides: TGTGCCAGCAGCCACTTGACAGCCACATTTTCCTACGAGCAGTACTTC.

The chain uses TRBV7-2 and TRBJ1-2, with D perhaps TRBD1 (6 bases). Germline V gene lookup returns CDR1 SGHTA and CDR2 FQGNSA. This CDR3 has 14 residues. V dropped 5 bases and J dropped 4 bases, with 14 bases sitting between them. In nucleotides, the CDR3 is TGTGCCAGCAGCCAACAGACAGGATCCTATGGCTACACCTTC. It encodes CASSQQTGSYGYTF.

The chain combines TRBV3-1 (or the pseudogene TRBV3-2) with TRBJ1-1; tentatively, D is TRBD1 (5 bases). Germline assignment: CDR1 LGHDT and CDR2 YNNKEL (reference sequence). This CDR3 is 13 amino acids long. The ends were cut back, 4 bases at V and 0 bases at J, with 6 bases in the middle. CDR3: CASSPTVNTEAFF. CDR3 in DNA: TGTGCCAGCAGCCCGACAGTGAACACTGAAGCTTTCTTT.

The chain has TRBV30 and TRBJ1-5, with D possibly TRBD1 on 5 matching bases. The CDR3 contains 13 residues. Germline V gives CDR1 GTSNPN, CDR2 SVGIG (reference sequence). Trimming took 2 bases from V and 4 from J, leaving 9 bases between them. The CDR3 bases are TGTGCCTGGAGTTTGACAGAGAATCAGCCCCAGCATTTT. Translated, it gives CAWSLTENQPQHF.

This chain links TRBV7-9 with TRBJ1-4; the D gene is possibly TRBD1 (6 bases). This CDR3 is built from 16 residues. V was shortened by 2 bases and J by 8 bases, with 18 bases between the two germline ends. Germline CDR1 and CDR2: SEHNR and FQNEAQ (reference sequence). In DNA, the CDR3 is TGTGCCAGCAGCTTAAATTTTCGGGGGGCGCGGGAAAAACTGTTTTTT. It translates to CASSLNFRGAREKLFF.

This rearrangement joins TRBV11-2 to TRBJ2-7; TRBD1 is a possible D gene (6 bases). The CDR3 consists of 14 residues. The germline V gene encodes CDR1 SGHAT and CDR2 FQNNGV. The V end was cut by 1 base, the J end by 5 bases, with 12 bases between. CDR3 protein: CASSLVAGDHEQYF. The DNA for the CDR3 is TGTGCCAGCAGCTTAGTGGCAGGGGACCACGAGCAGTACTTC.

The rearrangement links TRBV7-9 to TRBJ1-5; 10 nucleotides line up with TRBD1. V shed 1 base and J 5 bases; nucleotides not matched to a gene: 2. Per the germline V gene, CDR1 is SEHNR and CDR2 is FQNEAQ (reference sequence). The CDR3 spans 15 residues. CDR3 amino acids: CASSLDGTGDQPQHF. The CDR3 DNA sequence: TGTGCCAGCAGCTTAGACGGGACAGGGGATCAGCCCCAGCATTTT.

V usage is TRBV28 and J usage is TRBJ1-1; 11 bases align to TRBD1. Germline trimming cut 0 bases from V and 4 bases from J; bases unmatched to any gene: 1. Per the germline V gene, CDR1 is MDHEN and CDR2 is SYDVKM. This CDR3 is 15 amino acids long. The DNA of the CDR3 is TGTGCCAGCAGTTTATGGGGACAGGGGGGCACTGAAGCTTTCTTT. Its protein is CASSLWGQGGTEAFF.

The chain uses TRBV5-1 and TRBJ2-3, with a possible D match to TRBD1 (5 bases). Trimming stripped 0 bases from V and 1 base from J, with 6 bases between. Germline loops: CDR1 SGHRS, CDR2 YFSETQ. There are 14 residues in the CDR3. The CDR3 DNA follows: TGCGCCAGCAGCTTGGCCAGGGGCACAGATACGCAGTATTTT. This translates into CASSLARGTDTQYF.

The chain combines TRBV15 with TRBJ2-7, with 8 bases matching TRBD1. This CDR3 is 14 amino acids long. CDR1 is LNHNV, CDR2 YYDKDF, per germline (reference sequence). J was trimmed by 3 bases and V by 5 bases; bases with no gene match: 6. The CDR3 is CATSSRDRSYEQYF. In DNA, the CDR3 is TGTGCCACCAGCTCTCGGGACAGGAGCTACGAGCAGTACTTC.

V gene TRBV10-3 combines with J gene TRBJ1-1; D possibly corresponds to TRBD1 (6 bases). Germline CDR1 is ENHRY and CDR2 is SYGVKD. The CDR3 runs 13 residues. With 10 bases removed from V and 1 base from J, the gap between germline ends came to 13 bases. The DNA for the CDR3 is TGTGCCACCTGGACAGAGAAGAACACTGAAGCTTTCTTT. Translated, it gives CATWTEKNTEAFF.

The chain is built from TRBV19 and TRBJ1-5, with 8 nucleotides matching TRBD1. Per the germline V gene, CDR1 is LNHDA and CDR2 is SQIVND (reference sequence). The J segment lost 8 bases and the V segment lost 1 base, leaving 7 bases of the junction unmatched. The CDR3 has 15 amino acids. DNA of the CDR3: TGTGCCAGTAGTATAGCGTCAGGGGGCCGGGAGCCCCAGCATTTT. This codes for CASSIASGGREPQHF.